This TCR beta chain emerged from a study of shared clonotypes between healthy human individuals. The naive CD8 population came from CD45RO-negative cells selected for CCR7, without terminally differentiated effector memory CD45RA+ cells. All donors were Caucasian adults living in Nashville, Tennessee. Notes on this clone: Its antigen is currently unknown.

The repertoire was sequenced with immunoSEQ multiplex PCR; TCRdb's copy has only in-frame clones and lacks some. Among more than 2 million clones, approximately 94% were seen once, and the ten largest hold about 1.1%. Regarding the study as a whole: All-four-donor shared clonotypes had higher generation probabilities than non-shared clonotypes did. A handful of donors showed sharing of about 4.8% of naive CD4 clonotypes. Owing to a small donor count, the genetic and exposure-history diversity represented was limited.

The sequence came from a man aged 18 to 35 in good health. The sample consisted of naive CD8+ T cells sorted from blood.

The CDR3 loop reads CASSLRQYQSEQYF. The DNA of the CDR3 is TGTGCCAGCAGCTTAAGGCAGTACCAGTCCGAGCAGTACTTC. V and J are TRBV11-2 and TRBJ2-7; D unclear. V was cut by 2 bases and J by 6 bases, with 14 bases left in between. Germline CDR1 reads SGHAT; CDR2 reads FQNNGV. CDR3 length: 14 residues.